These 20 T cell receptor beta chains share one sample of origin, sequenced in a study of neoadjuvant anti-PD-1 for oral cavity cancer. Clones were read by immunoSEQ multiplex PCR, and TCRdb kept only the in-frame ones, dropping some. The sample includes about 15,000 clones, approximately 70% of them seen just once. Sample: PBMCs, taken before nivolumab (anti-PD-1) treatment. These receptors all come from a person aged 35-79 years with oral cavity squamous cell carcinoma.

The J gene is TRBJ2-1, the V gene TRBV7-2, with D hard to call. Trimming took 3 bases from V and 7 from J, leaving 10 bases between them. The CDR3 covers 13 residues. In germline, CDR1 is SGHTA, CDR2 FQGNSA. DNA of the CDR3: TGTGCCAGCAGCTTCGGGCCTAATAATGAGCAGTTCTTC. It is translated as CASSFGPNNEQFF. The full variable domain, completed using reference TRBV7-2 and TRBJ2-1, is GAGVSQSPSNKVTEKGKDVELRCDPISGHTALYWYRQSLGQGLEFLIYFQGNSAPDKSGLPSDRFSAERTGGSVSTLTIQRTQQEDSAVYLCASSFGPNNEQFFGPGTRLTVL.

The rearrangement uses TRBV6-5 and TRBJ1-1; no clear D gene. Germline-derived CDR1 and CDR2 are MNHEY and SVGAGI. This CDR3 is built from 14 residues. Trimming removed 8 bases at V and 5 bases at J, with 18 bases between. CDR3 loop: CASRLGYSPTEAFF. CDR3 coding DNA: TGTGCCAGCCGTCTAGGGTACTCGCCGACTGAAGCTTTCTTT.

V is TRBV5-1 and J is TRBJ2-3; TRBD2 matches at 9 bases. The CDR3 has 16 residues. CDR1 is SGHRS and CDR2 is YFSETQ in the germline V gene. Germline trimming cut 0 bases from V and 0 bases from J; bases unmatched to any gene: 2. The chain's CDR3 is CASSLEGLASTDTQYF. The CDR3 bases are TGCGCCAGCAGCTTGGAGGGACTAGCAAGCACAGATACGCAGTATTTT.

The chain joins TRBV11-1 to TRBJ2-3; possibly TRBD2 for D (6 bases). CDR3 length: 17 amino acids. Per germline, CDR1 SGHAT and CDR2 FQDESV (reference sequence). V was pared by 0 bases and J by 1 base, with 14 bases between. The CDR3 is CASSLASSGGGTDTQYF. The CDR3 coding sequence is TGTGCCAGCAGCTTAGCGTCCAGCGGAGGGGGCACAGATACGCAGTATTTT.

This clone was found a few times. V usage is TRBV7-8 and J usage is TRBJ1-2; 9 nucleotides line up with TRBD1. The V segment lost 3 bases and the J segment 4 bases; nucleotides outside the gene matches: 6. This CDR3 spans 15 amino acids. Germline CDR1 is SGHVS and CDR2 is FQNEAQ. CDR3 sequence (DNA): TGTGCCAGCAGCTTGGCGGACAGGGGTCCCTATGGCTACACCTTC. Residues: CASSLADRGPYGYTF.

The chain's CDR3 is CSVDFGGIGAQHF. DNA for the CDR3: TGCAGCGTTGACTTCGGGGGGATTGGGGCCCAGCATTTT. The rearrangement joins TRBV29-1 to TRBJ1-5; D is perhaps TRBD1 (5 bases). Germline V gene lookup returns CDR1 SQVTM and CDR2 ANQGSEA. The CDR3 has 13 amino acids. The V gene lost 3 bases and the J gene lost 11 bases, with 17 bases spanning the gap.

The CDR3 region has the DNA TGCGCCAGCAGCTTTCACTACGAGCAGTACTTC. This translates into CASSFHYEQYF. J is TRBJ2-7 and V is TRBV5-1; D gene unclear. Deletions cut 2 bases from V and 3 bases from J, with 3 bases between. Germline loops: CDR1 SGHRS, CDR2 YFSETQ. This CDR3 contains 11 residues. The complete variable domain, with remaining parts taken from reference TRBV5-1 and TRBJ2-7, reads KAGVTQTPRYLIKTRGQQVTLSCSPISGHRSVSWYQQTPGQGLQFLFEYFSETQRNKGNFPGRFSGRQFSNSRSEMNVSTLELGDSALYLCASSFHYEQYFGPGTRLTVT.

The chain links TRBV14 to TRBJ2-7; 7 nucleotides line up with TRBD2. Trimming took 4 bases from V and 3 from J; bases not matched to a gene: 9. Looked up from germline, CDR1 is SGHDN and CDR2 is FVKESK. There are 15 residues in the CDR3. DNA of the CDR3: TGTGCCAGCAGCCGCGGTTCTAGCGGACTCTACGAGCAGTACTTC. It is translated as CASSRGSSGLYEQYF.

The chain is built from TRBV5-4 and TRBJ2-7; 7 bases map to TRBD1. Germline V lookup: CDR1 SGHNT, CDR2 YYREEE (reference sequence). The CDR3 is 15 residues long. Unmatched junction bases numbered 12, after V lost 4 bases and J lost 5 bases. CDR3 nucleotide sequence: TGTGCCAGCAGCCTAGGGGGCGCGGGCAAACACGAGCAGTACTTC. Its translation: CASSLGGAGKHEQYF.

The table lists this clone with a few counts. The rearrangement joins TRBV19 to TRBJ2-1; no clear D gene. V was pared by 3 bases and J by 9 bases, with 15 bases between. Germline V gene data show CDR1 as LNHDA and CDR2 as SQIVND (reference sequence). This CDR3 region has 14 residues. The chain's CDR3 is CASSMAPSVGEQFF. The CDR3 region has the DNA TGTGCCAGTAGTATGGCACCTAGTGTGGGTGAGCAGTTCTTC.

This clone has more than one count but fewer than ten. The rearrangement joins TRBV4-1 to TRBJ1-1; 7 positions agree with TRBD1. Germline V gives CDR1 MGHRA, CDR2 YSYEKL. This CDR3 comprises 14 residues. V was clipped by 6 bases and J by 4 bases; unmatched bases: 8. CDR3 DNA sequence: TGCGCCAGCAGGGCACCCACAGGGGCCACTGAAGCTTTCTTT. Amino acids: CASRAPTGATEAFF.

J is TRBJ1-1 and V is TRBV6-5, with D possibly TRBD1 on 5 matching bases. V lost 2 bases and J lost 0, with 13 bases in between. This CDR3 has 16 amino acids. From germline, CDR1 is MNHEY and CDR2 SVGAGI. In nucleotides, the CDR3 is TGTGCCAGCAGTTACCTCCGGACACGGATGAACACTGAAGCTTTCTTT. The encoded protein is CASSYLRTRMNTEAFF.

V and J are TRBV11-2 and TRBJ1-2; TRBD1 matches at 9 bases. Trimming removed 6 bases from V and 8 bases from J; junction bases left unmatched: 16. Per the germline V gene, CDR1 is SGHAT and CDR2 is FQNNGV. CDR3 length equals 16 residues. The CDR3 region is CASRNLQGARRGGYTF. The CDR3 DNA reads TGTGCCAGCAGGAACCTACAGGGGGCGCGGAGGGGCGGCTACACCTTC.

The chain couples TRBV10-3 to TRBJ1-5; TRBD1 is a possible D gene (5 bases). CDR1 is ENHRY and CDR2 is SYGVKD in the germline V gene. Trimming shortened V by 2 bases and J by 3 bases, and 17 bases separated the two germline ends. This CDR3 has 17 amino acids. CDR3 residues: CAISEGSGLRINQPQHF. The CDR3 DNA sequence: TGTGCCATCAGTGAGGGATCAGGGTTAAGGATCAATCAGCCCCAGCATTTT.

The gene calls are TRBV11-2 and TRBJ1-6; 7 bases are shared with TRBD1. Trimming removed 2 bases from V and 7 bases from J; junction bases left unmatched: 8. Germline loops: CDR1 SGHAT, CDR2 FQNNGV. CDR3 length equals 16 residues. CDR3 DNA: TGTGCCAGCAGCTTAAGGTGGGACAGAAAGAATTCACCCCTCCACTTT. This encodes CASSLRWDRKNSPLHF.

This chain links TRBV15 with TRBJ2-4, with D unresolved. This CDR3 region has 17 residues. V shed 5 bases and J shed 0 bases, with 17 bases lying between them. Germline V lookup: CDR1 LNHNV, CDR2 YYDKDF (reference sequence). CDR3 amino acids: CATSGWGTPLAKNIQYF. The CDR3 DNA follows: TGTGCCACCAGCGGGTGGGGAACACCACTAGCCAAAAACATTCAGTACTTC.

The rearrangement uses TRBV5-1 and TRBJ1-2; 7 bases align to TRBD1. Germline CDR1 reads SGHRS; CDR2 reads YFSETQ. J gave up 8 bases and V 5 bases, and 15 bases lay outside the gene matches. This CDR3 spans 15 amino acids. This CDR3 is CASRAAYRGEVGYTF. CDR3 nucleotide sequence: TGCGCCAGCAGAGCCGCGTACAGGGGCGAGGTCGGCTACACCTTC.

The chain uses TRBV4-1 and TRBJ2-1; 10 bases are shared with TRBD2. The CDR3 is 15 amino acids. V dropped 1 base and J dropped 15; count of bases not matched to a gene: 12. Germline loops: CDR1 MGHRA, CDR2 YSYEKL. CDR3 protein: CASSQVELAGRPGFF. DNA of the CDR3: TGCGCCAGCAGCCAAGTAGAACTAGCGGGACGCCCAGGGTTCTTC.

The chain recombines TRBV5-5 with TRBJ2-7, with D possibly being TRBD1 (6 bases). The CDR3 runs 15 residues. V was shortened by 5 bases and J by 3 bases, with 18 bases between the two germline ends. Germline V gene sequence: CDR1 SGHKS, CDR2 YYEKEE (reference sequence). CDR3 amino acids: CASRFQDRLFYEQYF. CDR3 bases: TGTGCCAGCAGGTTCCAAGACAGGCTGTTCTACGAGCAGTACTTC.

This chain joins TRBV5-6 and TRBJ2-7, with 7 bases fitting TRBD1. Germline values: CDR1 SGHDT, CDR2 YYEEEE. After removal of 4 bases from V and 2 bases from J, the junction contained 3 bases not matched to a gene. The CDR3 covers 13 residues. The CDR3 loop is CASSADRTYEQYF. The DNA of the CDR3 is TGTGCCAGCAGCGCGGACAGGACCTACGAGCAGTACTTC.